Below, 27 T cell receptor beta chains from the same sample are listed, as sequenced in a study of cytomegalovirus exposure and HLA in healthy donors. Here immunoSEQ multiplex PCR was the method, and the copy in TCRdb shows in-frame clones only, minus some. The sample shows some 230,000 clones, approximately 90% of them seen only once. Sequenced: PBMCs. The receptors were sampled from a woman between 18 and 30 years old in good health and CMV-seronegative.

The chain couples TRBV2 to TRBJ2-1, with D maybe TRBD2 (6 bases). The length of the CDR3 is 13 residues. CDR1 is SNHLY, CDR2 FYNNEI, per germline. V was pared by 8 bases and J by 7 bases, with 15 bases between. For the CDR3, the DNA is TGTGCCAGCCTCAGGGAGGAGGGGAATGAGCAGTTCTTC. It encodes CASLREEGNEQFF.

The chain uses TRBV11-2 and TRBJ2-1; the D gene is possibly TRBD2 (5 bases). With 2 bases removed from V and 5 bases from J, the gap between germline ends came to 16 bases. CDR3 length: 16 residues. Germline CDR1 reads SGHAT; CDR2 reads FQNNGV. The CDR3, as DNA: TGTGCCAGCAGCTTACTCGGCCTAGCCGACAACAATGAGCAGTTCTTC. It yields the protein CASSLLGLADNNEQFF.

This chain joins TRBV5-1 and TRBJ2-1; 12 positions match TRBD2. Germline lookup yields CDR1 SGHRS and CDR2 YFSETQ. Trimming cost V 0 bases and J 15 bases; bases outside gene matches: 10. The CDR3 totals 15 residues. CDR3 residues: CASSLGLAGGPERFF. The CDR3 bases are TGCGCCAGCAGCTTGGGGCTAGCGGGAGGGCCGGAACGGTTCTTC.

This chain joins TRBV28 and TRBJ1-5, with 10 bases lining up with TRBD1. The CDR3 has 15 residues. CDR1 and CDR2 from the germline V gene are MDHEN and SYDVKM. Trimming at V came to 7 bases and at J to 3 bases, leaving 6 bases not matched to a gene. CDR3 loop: CASTGQGVDNQPQHF. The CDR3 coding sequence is TGTGCCAGCACAGGACAGGGGGTTGACAATCAGCCCCAGCATTTT. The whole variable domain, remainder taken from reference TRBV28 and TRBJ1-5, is DVKVTQSSRYLVKRTGEKVFLECVQDMDHENMFWYRQDPGLGLRLIYFSYDVKMKEKGDIPEGYSVSREKKERFSLILESASTNQTSMYLCASTGQGVDNQPQHFGDGTRLSIL.

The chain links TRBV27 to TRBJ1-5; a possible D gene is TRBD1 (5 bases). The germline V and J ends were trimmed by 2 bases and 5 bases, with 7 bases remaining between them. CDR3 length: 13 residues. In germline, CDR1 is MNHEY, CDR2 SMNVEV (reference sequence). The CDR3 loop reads CASSLRGYQPQHF. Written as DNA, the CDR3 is TGTGCCAGCAGTTTAAGGGGTTATCAGCCCCAGCATTTT.

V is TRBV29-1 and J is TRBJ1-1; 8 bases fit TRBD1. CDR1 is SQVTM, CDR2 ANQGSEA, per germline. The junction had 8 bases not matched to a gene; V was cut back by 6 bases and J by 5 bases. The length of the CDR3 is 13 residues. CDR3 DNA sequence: TGCAGCGTGATGACAGGGGTTAATACTGAAGCTTTCTTT. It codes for CSVMTGVNTEAFF.

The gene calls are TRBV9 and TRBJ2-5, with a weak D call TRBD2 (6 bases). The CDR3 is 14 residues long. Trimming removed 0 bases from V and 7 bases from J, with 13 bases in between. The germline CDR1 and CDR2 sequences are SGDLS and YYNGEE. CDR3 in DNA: TGTGCCAGCAGCGTAGCTCGGGGGAAGGCGACCCAGTACTTC. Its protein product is CASSVARGKATQYF.

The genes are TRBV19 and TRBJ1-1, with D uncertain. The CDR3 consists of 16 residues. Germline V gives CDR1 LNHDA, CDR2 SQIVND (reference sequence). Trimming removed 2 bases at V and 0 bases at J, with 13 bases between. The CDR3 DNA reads TGTGCCAGTAGTATATTGGGCACCCGCATGAACACTGAAGCTTTCTTT. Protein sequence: CASSILGTRMNTEAFF.

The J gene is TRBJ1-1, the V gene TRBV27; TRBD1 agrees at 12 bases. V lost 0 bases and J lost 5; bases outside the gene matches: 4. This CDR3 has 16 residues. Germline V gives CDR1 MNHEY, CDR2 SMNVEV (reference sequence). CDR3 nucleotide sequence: TGTGCCAGCAGTTTATCGGGGACAGGGGGCTGGACTGAAGCTTTCTTT. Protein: CASSLSGTGGWTEAFF.

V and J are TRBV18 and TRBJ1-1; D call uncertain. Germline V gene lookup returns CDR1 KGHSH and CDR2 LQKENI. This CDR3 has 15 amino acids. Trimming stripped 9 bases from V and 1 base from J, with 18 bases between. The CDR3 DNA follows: TGTGCCAGTGCGGCCGGTGGAAGCGCGAACACTGAAGCTTTCTTT. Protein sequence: CASAAGGSANTEAFF. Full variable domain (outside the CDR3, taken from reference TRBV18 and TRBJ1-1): NAGVMQNPRHLVRRRGQEARLRCSPMKGHSHVYWYRQLPEEGLKFMVYLQKENIIDESGMPKERFSAEFPKEGPSILRIQQVVRGDSAAYFCASAAGGSANTEAFFGQGTRLTVV.

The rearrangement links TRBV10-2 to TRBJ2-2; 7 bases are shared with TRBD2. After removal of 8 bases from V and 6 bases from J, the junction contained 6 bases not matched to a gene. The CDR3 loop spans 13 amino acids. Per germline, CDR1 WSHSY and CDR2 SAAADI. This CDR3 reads CASSRTSAGELFF. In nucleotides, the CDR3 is TGCGCCAGCTCGCGAACTAGCGCCGGGGAGCTGTTTTTT.

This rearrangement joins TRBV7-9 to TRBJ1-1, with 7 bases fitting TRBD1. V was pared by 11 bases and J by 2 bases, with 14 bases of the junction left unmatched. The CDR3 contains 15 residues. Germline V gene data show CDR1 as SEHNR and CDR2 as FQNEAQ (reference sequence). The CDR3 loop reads CAVTGPRDLNTEAFF. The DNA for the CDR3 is TGTGCCGTGACAGGGCCCCGCGACCTAAACACTGAAGCTTTCTTT.

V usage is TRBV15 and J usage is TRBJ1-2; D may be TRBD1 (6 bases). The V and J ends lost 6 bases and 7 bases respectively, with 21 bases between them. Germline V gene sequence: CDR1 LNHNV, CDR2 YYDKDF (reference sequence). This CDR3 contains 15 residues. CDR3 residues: CATRKPRGGRRGYTF. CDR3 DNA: TGTGCCACCAGAAAACCCAGGGGTGGGCGTCGTGGCTACACCTTC. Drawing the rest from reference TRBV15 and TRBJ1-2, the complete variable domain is DAMVIQNPRYQVTQFGKPVTLSCSQTLNHNVMYWYQQKSSQAPKLLFHYYDKDFNNEADTPDNFQSRRPNTSFCFLDIRSPGLGDTAMYLCATRKPRGGRRGYTFGSGTRLTVV.

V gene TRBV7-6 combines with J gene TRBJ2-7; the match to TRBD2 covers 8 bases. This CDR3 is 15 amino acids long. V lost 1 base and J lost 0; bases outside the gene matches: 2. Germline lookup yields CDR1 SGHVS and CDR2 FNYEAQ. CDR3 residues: CASSLGGGSSYEQYF. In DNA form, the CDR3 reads TGTGCCAGCAGCTTAGGCGGGGGGAGCTCCTACGAGCAGTACTTC.

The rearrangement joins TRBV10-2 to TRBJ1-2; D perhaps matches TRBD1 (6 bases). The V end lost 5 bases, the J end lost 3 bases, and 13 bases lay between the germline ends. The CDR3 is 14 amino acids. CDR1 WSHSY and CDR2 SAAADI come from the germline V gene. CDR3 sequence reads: CASSYNRADYGYTF. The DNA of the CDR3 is TGCGCCAGCAGTTACAACAGGGCGGACTATGGCTACACCTTC.

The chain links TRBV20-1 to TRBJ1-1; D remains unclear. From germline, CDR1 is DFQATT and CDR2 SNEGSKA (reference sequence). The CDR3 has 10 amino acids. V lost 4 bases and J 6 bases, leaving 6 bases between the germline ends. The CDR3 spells CSATRAEAFF. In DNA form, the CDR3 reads TGCAGTGCTACCCGAGCTGAAGCTTTCTTT.

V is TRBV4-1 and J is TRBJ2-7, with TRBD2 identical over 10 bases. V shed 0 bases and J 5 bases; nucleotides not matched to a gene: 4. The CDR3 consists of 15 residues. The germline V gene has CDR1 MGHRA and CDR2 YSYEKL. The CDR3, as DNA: TGCGCCAGCAGCCAAGATCCTAGCGGGAGCCACGAGCAGTACTTC. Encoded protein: CASSQDPSGSHEQYF.

The CDR3 DNA is TGTGCCAGCAGCTTAGGCGGGCTTTCTCAGCCCCAGCATTTT. Protein sequence: CASSLGGLSQPQHF. The V and J genes are TRBV7-9 and TRBJ1-5; D gene unclear. The CDR3 loop spans 14 amino acids. Trimming removed 1 base at V and 6 bases at J, with 10 bases between. Germline lookup yields CDR1 SEHNR and CDR2 FQNEAQ (reference sequence).

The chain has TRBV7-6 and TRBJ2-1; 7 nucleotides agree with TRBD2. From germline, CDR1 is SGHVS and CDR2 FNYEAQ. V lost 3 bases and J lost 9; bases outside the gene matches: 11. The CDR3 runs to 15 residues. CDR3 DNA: TGTGCCAGCAGCTTCGGGCGATTGCGGGAGAGTGAGCAGTTCTTC. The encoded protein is CASSFGRLRESEQFF.

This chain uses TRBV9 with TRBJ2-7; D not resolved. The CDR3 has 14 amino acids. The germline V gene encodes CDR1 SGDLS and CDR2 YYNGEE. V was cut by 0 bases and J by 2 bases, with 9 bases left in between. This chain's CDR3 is CASSVAPVAYEQYF. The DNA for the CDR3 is TGTGCCAGCAGCGTAGCTCCGGTGGCCTACGAGCAGTACTTC.

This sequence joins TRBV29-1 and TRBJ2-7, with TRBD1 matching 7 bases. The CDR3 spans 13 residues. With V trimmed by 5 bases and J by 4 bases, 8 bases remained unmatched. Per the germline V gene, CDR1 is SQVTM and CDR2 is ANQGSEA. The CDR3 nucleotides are TGCAGCGTTAGGCCGGACAGGACATACGAGCAGTACTTC. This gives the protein CSVRPDRTYEQYF.

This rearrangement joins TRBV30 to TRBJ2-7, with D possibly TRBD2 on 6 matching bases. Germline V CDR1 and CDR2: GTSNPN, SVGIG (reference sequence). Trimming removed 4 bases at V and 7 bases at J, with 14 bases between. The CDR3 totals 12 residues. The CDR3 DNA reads TGTGCCTGGACGGCGGGATGGGGTGAGCAGTACTTC. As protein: CAWTAGWGEQYF.

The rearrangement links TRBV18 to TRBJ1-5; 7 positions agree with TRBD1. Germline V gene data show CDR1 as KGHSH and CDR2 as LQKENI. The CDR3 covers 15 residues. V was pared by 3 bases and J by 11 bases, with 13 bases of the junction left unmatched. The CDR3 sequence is CASSPDRSPGGAQHF. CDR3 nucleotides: TGTGCCAGCTCACCGGACAGGTCACCAGGGGGAGCCCAGCATTTT.

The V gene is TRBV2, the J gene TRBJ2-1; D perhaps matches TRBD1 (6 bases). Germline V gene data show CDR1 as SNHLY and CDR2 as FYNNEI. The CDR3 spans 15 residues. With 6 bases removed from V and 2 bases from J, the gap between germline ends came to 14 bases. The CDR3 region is CASSVTGDTYNEQFF. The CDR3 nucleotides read TGTGCCAGCAGCGTGACAGGCGATACCTACAATGAGCAGTTCTTC.

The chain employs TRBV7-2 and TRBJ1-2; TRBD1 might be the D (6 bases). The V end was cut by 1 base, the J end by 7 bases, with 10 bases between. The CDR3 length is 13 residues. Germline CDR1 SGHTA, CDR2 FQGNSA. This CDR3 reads CASSLGGLPGYTF. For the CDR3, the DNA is TGTGCCAGCAGCTTAGGGGGGCTGCCTGGCTACACCTTC.

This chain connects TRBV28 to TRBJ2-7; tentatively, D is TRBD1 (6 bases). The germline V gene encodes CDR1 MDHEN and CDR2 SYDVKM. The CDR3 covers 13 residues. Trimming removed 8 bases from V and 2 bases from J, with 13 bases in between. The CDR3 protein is CASDQGGTYEQYF. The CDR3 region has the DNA TGTGCCAGCGACCAAGGGGGAACCTACGAGCAGTACTTC.

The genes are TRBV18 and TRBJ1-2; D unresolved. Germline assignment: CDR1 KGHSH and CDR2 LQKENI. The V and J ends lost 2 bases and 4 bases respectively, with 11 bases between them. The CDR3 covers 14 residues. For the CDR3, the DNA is TGTGCCAGCTCACCAGAATACCGGTCCTATGGCTACACCTTC. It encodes CASSPEYRSYGYTF.